The 28 T cell receptor beta chains listed next were all sequenced from one sample in a study of monozygotic twins with inflammatory bowel disease. TCRdb re-analyzed the 5' RACE reads; it lists each CDR3 protein once, without DNA. Across about 330,000 distinct CDR3 sequences, the top ten clones capture 2% to 2.5% of the sample. The sample consisted of blood. These receptor sequences come from a human donor with ulcerative colitis or Crohn's disease, or a healthy co-twin of an affected twin (not recorded which).

The rearrangement links TRBV19 to TRBJ1-2; TCRdb selects TRBD1, and the lack of DNA leaves this call unchecked. Looked up from germline, CDR1 is LNHDA and CDR2 is SQIVND (reference sequence). This CDR3 region has 16 residues. CDR3 sequence: CASSIDLGQGADGYTF.

The chain recombines TRBV7-2 with TRBJ2-3; TCRdb reports TRBD2, a call that lacks DNA to check it against. Per the germline V gene, CDR1 is SGHTA and CDR2 is FQGNSA. This CDR3 contains 17 residues. The CDR3 loop is CASSQGLAGPSTDTQYF.

V and J are TRBV28 and TRBJ2-3; without DNA, the TCRdb call of TRBD1 cannot be checked. The V gene's germline CDR1 is MDHEN and CDR2 SYDVKM. This CDR3 has 15 amino acids. The CDR3 loop is CASSSAPFELDTQYF. The entire variable domain, with the rest obtained from reference TRBV28 and TRBJ2-3, is as follows: DVKVTQSSRYLVKRTGEKVFLECVQDMDHENMFWYRQDPGLGLRLIYFSYDVKMKEKGDIPEGYSVSREKKERFSLILESASTNQTSMYLCASSSAPFELDTQYFGPGTRLTVL.

The chain uses TRBV12-3 or TRBV12-4 and TRBJ2-7; TCRdb's D call of TRBD1 is untestable without DNA. CDR3 length equals 16 residues. This CDR3 reads CASSLGFGTGGHEQYF.

The chain has TRBV27 and TRBJ2-7; TCRdb gives TRBD2 as the D gene, but with no DNA this cannot be confirmed. This CDR3 is 16 amino acids long. Germline V gene sequence: CDR1 MNHEY, CDR2 SMNVEV (reference sequence). CDR3 sequence: CASSSPRRAEAYEQYF.

V is TRBV4-3 and J is TRBJ2-1; TCRdb lists TRBD1, though no DNA is available to test this call. The CDR3 is 17 residues long. The germline CDR1 and CDR2 sequences are LGHNA and YSLEER. The CDR3 is CASSQGFTVRVGNEQFF.

CDR3: CASSLRDVGLTGELFF. This chain joins TRBV5-1 and TRBJ2-2; TCRdb gives TRBD1 as the D gene, but with no DNA this cannot be confirmed. Germline V lookup: CDR1 SGHRS, CDR2 YFSETQ. The CDR3 is 16 amino acids.

The chain has TRBV4-1 and TRBJ1-1. The CDR3 totals 15 residues. Germline CDR1 reads MGHRA; CDR2 reads YSYEKL. This CDR3 is CASSPQEPSILQAFF.

The rearrangement joins TRBV4-3 to TRBJ1-2; TCRdb's D gene call, TRBD1, goes unchecked for lack of DNA. CDR1 and CDR2 from the germline V gene are LGHNA and YSLEER. This CDR3 contains 15 residues. The CDR3: CASSQEGRGVYGYTF.

The chain has TRBV6-2 or TRBV6-3 and TRBJ2-7. The CDR3 totals 12 residues. The V gene's germline CDR1 is MNHEY and CDR2 SVGEGT. CDR3 loop: CASSYGFDEQYF.

The chain joins TRBV4-1 to TRBJ1-1. Germline lookup yields CDR1 MGHRA and CDR2 YSYEKL. This CDR3 spans 16 amino acids. The CDR3 loop reads CASRETAAGRETEAFF.

The CDR3 protein is CASSTEGIHYNEQFF. The chain recombines TRBV27 with TRBJ2-1; TCRdb names TRBD2, which stays unverified in the absence of DNA. The CDR3 consists of 15 residues. CDR1 MNHEY and CDR2 SMNVEV come from the germline V gene (reference sequence).

The rearrangement links TRBV7-2 to TRBJ2-3; no DNA is available, so the TRBD1 call from TCRdb remains unchecked. CDR1 and CDR2 from the germline V gene are SGHTA and FQGNSA. The CDR3 loop spans 17 amino acids. The chain's CDR3 is CASSLAATGFGGDTQYF.

The chain links TRBV3-1 to TRBJ1-5. Germline V gives CDR1 LGHDT, CDR2 YNNKEL (reference sequence). The CDR3 runs 16 residues. This CDR3 is CASSQGRTLSNQPQHF.

The V gene is TRBV19, the J gene TRBJ2-3; the D gene TCRdb calls, TRBD2, cannot be checked with no DNA. The CDR3 has 14 amino acids. Germline CDR1 and CDR2: LNHDA and SQIVND (reference sequence). The CDR3 is CASTRGGRTDTQYF.

The genes are TRBV27 and TRBJ2-7; TCRdb's D call, TRBD1, is unchecked because there is no DNA. Germline V gene data show CDR1 as MNHEY and CDR2 as SMNVEV (reference sequence). The CDR3 is 13 residues long. The CDR3 sequence: CASSYRGRYEQYF.

The CDR3 loop is CASSSPWGNGELFF. J is TRBJ2-2 and V is TRBV6-5; TCRdb reports TRBD1, a call that lacks DNA to check it against. Germline lookup yields CDR1 MNHEY and CDR2 SVGAGI. This CDR3 is 14 amino acids long.

The rearrangement joins TRBV10-3 to TRBJ2-3; TCRdb's D call, TRBD1, is unchecked because there is no DNA. Germline CDR1 is ENHRY and CDR2 is SYGVKD. The CDR3 covers 18 residues. The CDR3 is CAISEFSTGTGITDTQYF.

The chain is built from TRBV24-1 and TRBJ2-7. Per germline, CDR1 KGHDR and CDR2 SFDVKD. The CDR3 sequence is 13 residues long. CDR3 region: CATSAPNTYEQYF.

The chain has TRBV18 and TRBJ2-5. Germline CDR1 is KGHSH and CDR2 is LQKENI. The CDR3 is 13 residues long. CDR3 protein: CASSPDEEETQYF.

CDR3: CASSLEARGPTYEQYF. The V and J genes are TRBV7-8 and TRBJ2-7; TCRdb's D call of TRBD2 is untestable without DNA. Per the germline V gene, CDR1 is SGHVS and CDR2 is FQNEAQ. The CDR3 is 16 amino acids.

This chain connects TRBV20-1 to TRBJ2-1; the TRBD1 assignment by TCRdb is unverifiable without DNA. Germline V gives CDR1 DFQATT, CDR2 SNEGSKA (reference sequence). This CDR3 contains 11 residues. CDR3 residues: CTTGGLDEQFF.

This rearrangement joins TRBV10-3 to TRBJ2-7; TCRdb reports TRBD2, a call that lacks DNA to check it against. The CDR3 is made up of 13 amino acids. In germline, CDR1 is ENHRY, CDR2 SYGVKD. CDR3 region: CATILAGGYEQYF.

The V call is TRBV9, the J call TRBJ1-2. This CDR3 is built from 13 residues. In germline, CDR1 is SGDLS, CDR2 YYNGEE. CDR3 sequence: CASSVVANYGYTF.

The V gene is TRBV6-2 or TRBV6-3, the J gene TRBJ1-2; TCRdb returns TRBD1, unconfirmable since there is no DNA. The CDR3 is 16 amino acids. The germline gives CDR1 MNHEY, CDR2 SVGEGT. The CDR3 loop is CASSYSYGTKGHGYTF.

V usage is TRBV16 and J usage is TRBJ2-7; TCRdb reports TRBD2, a call that lacks DNA to check it against. CDR3 length: 13 amino acids. CDR1 and CDR2 (germline): KGHSY, FQNENV. The CDR3 sequence: CASSVQREYEQYF.

The J gene is TRBJ1-1, the V gene TRBV4-3; the D call of TRBD1 rests on TCRdb alone, since no DNA is present to check it. From germline, CDR1 is LGHNA and CDR2 YSLEER. This CDR3 contains 15 residues. CDR3 residues: CASSQVGRGNTEAFF.

This sequence joins TRBV2 and TRBJ2-3; TCRdb picks TRBD2, but there is no DNA to check that call. The CDR3 has 17 amino acids. Germline V CDR1 and CDR2: SNHLY, FYNNEI. This CDR3 reads CASRDLTSGATRDTQYF.